The sequence of this T cell receptor beta chain was determined in a study of T cells in Graves' hyperthyroidism and ophthalmopathy. The TCR beta CDR3 regions underwent amplification using RNA transcripts as the source. TCR CDR3 underwent first-round RT-PCR with the HTBI primer set. TCRdb re-derived calls from the multiplex PCR reads in MiXCR, one entry per CDR3 protein. The repertoire includes 350,000 to 400,000 distinct CDR3 sequences, under 15% of them detected once, and around a third sits in the top ten. J lost 8 bases, V lost 4 bases, and 8 bases had no gene match. Germline values: CDR1 KGHDR, CDR2 SFDVKD. There are 14 residues in the CDR3. Uncontrolled infection, other autoimmune disease, pregnancy or lactation barred patients from enrollment. Cells are PBMCs isolated from over 7.5 ml of fresh blood.

The specimen was blood. The clonotype comes from a woman aged 25 to 39 with Graves' hyperthyroidism. This chain joins TRBV24-1 and TRBJ1-2, with TRBD1 identical over 8 bases. The CDR3, as DNA: TGTGCCACCAGTGACGGACAGGGTGAGGTAGGCTACACCTTC. Amino acid sequence: CATSDGQGEVGYTF.